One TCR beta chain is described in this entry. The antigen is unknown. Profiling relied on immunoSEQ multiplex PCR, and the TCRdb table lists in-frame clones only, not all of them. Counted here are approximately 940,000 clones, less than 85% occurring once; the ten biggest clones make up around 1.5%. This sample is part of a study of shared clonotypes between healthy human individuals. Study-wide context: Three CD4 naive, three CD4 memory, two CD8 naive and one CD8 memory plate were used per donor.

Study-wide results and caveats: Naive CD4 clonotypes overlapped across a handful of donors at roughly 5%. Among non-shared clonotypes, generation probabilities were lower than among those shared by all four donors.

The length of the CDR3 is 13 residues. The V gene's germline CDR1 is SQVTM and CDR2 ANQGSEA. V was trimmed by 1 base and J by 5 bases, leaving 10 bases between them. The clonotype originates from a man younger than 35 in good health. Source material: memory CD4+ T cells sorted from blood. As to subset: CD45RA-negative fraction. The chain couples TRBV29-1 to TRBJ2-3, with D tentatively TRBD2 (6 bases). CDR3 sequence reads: CSVEGRAKDTQYF. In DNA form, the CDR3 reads TGCAGCGTTGAAGGGAGGGCCAAAGATACGCAGTATTTT.